The T cell receptor beta chain under discussion was sequenced for a study of cytomegalovirus exposure and HLA in healthy donors. Regarding the study as a whole: Earlier results showed most TCR beta V segments being productive about 90% or about 30% of the time. CMV serostatus alone was available as immune exposure information. In a later analysis, TCR beta V- and J-gene trimming showed a link to a missense DCLRE1C variant.

The CDR3 has 14 amino acids. In germline, CDR1 is MNHEY, CDR2 SVGAGI. With 3 bases removed from V and 4 bases from J, the gap between germline ends came to 12 bases. PCR used 60 Vbeta primers and 13 Jbeta primers. TCRdb's copy holds only in-frame clones and misses some; the assay was immunoSEQ multiplex PCR. The sample contains fewer than 150,000 clones, roughly four fifths of which appear only once. To note about this clone: Its antigen is not identified.

This TCR was sampled from a man in his thirties or forties in good health and CMV-seronegative. The sequenced sample consisted of PBMCs. This chain uses TRBV6-5 with TRBJ1-1; tentative D call: TRBD1 (6 bases). The CDR3 DNA reads as TGTGCCAGCAGTTATTGGGGGCCGGGCACTGAAGCTTTCTTT. Protein: CASSYWGPGTEAFF.